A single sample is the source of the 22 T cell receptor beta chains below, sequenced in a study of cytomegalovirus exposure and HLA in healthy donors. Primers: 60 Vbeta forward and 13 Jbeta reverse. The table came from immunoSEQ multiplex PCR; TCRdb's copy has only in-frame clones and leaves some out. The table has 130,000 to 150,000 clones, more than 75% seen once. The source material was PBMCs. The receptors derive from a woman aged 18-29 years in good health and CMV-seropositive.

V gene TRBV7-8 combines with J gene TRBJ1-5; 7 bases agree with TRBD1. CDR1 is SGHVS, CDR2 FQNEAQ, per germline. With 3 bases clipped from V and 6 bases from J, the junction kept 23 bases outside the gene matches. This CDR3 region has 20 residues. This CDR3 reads CASSLYPPDRSSVYSQPQHF. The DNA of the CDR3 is TGTGCCAGCAGCTTGTATCCTCCGGACAGGTCGAGTGTGTATAGTCAGCCCCAGCATTTT. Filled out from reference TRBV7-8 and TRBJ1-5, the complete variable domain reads GAGVSQSPRYKVAKRGQDVALRCDPISGHVSLFWYQQALGQGPEFLTYFQNEAQLDKSGLPSDRFFAERPEGSVSTLKIQRTQQEDSAVYLCASSLYPPDRSSVYSQPQHFGDGTRLSIL.

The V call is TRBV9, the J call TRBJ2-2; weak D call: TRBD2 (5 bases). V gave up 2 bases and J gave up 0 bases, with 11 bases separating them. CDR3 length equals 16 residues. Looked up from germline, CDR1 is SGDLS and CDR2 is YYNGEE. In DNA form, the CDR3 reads TGTGCCAGCAGCGTCAACTCGGGGACGAACACCGGGGAGCTGTTTTTT. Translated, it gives CASSVNSGTNTGELFF.

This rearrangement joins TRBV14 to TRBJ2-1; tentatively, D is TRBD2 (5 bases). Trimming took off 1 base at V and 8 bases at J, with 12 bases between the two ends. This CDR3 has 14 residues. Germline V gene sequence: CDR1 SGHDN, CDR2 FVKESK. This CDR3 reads CASSQGRLAHEQFF. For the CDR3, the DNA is TGTGCCAGCAGCCAAGGAAGGCTAGCCCATGAGCAGTTCTTC. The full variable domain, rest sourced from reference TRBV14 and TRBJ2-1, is EAGVTQFPSHSVIEKGQTVTLRCDPISGHDNLYWYRRVMGKEIKFLLHFVKESKQDESGMPNNRFLAERTGGTYSTLKVQPAELEDSGVYFCASSQGRLAHEQFFGPGTRLTVL.

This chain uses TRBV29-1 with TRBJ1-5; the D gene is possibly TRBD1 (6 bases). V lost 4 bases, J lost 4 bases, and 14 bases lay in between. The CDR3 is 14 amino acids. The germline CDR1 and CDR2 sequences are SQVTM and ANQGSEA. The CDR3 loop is CSVGTGGGNQPQHF. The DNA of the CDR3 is TGCAGCGTTGGAACGGGAGGGGGAAATCAGCCCCAGCATTTT.

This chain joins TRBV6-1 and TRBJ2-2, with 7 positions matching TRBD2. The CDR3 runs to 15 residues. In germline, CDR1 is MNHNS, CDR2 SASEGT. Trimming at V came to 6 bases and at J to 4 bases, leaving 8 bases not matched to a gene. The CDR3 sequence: CASSVPIAGTGELFF. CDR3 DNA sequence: TGTGCCAGCAGCGTACCAATAGCGGGCACCGGGGAGCTGTTTTTT.

Written as DNA, the CDR3 is TGTGCCAGCAGCAAGACAGGGAAGAAGTCCTATAATTCACCCCTCCACTTT. Its translation: CASSKTGKKSYNSPLHF. J is TRBJ1-6 and V is TRBV5-4; 7 bases map to TRBD1. Germline-derived CDR1 and CDR2 are SGHNT and YYREEE (reference sequence). CDR3 size: 17 residues. With V trimmed by 4 bases and J by 1 base, 8 bases remained unmatched.

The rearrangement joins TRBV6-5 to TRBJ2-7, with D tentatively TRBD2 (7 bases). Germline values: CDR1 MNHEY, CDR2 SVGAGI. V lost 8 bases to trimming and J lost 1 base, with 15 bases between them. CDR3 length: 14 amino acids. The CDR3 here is CASGRGADSYEQYF. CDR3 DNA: TGTGCCAGCGGACGGGGGGCGGATTCCTACGAGCAGTACTTC.

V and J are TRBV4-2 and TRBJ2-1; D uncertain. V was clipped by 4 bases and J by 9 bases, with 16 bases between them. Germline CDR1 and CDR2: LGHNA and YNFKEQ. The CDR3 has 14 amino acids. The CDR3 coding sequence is TGTGCCAGCAGCCCGCACCAACTCTCATCTGAGCAGTTCTTC. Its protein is CASSPHQLSSEQFF.

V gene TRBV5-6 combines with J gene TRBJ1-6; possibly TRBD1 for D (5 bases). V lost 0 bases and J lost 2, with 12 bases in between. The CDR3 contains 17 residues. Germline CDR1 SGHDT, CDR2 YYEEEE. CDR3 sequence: CASSLVGRGTYNSPLHF. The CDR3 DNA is TGTGCCAGCAGCTTGGTGGGGCGCGGAACCTATAATTCACCCCTCCACTTT.

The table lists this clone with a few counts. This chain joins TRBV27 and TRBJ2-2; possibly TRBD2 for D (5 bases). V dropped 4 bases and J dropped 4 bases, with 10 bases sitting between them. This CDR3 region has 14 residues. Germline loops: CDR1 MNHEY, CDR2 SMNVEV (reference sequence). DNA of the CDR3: TGTGCCAGCAGTTGGTCTAGCAGCACCGGGGAGCTGTTTTTT. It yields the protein CASSWSSSTGELFF.

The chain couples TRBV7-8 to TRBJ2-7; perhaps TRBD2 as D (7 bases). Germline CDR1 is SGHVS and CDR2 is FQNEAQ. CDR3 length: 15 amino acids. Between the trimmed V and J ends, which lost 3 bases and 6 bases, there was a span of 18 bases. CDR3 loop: CASSLGGAGSAEQYF. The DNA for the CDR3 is TGTGCCAGCAGCTTGGGGGGGGCGGGGTCGGCCGAGCAGTACTTC.

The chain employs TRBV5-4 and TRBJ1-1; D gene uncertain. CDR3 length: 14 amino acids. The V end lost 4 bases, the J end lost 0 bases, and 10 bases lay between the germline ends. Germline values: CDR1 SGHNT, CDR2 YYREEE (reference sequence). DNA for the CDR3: TGTGCCAGCAGCCCCCGAGAGGTGAACACTGAAGCTTTCTTT. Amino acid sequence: CASSPREVNTEAFF.

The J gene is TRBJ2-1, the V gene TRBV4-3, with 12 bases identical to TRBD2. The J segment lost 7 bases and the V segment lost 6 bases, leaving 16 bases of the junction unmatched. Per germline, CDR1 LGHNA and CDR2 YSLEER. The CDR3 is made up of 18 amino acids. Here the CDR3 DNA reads TGCGCCAGCAGGCGGGGGCCTAGCGGGGGGGCCGGCGGGAATGAGCAGTTCTTC. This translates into CASRRGPSGGAGGNEQFF.

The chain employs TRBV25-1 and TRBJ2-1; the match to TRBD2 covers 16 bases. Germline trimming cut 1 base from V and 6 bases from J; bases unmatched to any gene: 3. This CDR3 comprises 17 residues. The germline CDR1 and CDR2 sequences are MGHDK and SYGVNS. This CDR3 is CASSELGTSGGANEQFF. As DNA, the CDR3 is TGTGCCAGCAGTGAATTGGGGACTAGCGGGGGGGCCAATGAGCAGTTCTTC.

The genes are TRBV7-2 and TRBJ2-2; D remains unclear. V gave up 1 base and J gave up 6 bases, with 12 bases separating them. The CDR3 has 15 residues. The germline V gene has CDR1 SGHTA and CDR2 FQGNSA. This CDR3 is CASSLGLTTAGELFF. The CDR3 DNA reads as TGTGCCAGCAGCTTAGGACTTACGACGGCCGGGGAGCTGTTTTTT.

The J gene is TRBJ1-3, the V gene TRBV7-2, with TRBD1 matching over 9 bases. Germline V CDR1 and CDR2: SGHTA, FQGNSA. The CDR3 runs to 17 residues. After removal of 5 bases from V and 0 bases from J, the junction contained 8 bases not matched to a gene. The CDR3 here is CASSTRLTGGSGNTIYF. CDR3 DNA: TGTGCCAGCAGCACACGATTGACAGGGGGCTCTGGAAACACCATATATTTT.

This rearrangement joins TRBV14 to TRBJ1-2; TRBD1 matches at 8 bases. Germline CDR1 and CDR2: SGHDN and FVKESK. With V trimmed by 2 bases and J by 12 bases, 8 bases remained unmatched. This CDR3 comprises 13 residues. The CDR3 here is CASSQTRQGMHTF. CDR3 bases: TGTGCCAGCAGCCAAACTAGACAGGGGATGCACACCTTC.

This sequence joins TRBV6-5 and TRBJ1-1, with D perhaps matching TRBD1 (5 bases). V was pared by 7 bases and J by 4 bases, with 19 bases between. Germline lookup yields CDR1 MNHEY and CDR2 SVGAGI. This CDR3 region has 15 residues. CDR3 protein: CASTRSGGRSTEAFF. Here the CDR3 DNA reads TGTGCCAGCACCCGATCGGGGGGAAGATCCACTGAAGCTTTCTTT.

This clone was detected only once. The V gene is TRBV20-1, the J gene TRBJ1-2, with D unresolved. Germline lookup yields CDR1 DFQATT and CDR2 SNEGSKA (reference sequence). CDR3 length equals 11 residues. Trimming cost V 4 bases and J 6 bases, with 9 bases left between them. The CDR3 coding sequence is TGCAGTGCTATAATACCGGATGGCTACACCTTC. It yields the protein CSAIIPDGYTF.

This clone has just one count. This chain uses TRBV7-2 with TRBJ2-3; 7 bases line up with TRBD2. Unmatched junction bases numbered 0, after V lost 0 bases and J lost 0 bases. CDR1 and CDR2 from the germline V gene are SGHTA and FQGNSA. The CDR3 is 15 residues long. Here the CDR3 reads CASSLASGSTDTQYF. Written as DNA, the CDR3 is TGTGCCAGCAGCTTAGCTAGCGGGAGCACAGATACGCAGTATTTT.

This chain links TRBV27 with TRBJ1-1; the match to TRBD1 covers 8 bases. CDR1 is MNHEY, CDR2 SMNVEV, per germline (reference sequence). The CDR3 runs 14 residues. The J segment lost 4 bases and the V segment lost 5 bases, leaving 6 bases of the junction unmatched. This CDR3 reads CASSPGQGSTEAFF. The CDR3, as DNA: TGTGCCAGCAGTCCCGGACAGGGTAGCACTGAAGCTTTCTTT.

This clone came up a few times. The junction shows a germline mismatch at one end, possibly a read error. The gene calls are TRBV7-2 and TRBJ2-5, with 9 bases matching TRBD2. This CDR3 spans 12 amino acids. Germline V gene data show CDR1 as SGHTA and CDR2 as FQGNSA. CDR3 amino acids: CASSLLAGAFNF. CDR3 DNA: TGTGCCAGCAGCTTATTAGCGGGGGCCTTCAACTTC.